The 5 T cell receptor beta chains presented below share a single source sample, sequenced in a study of OX40 agonist ivuxolimab in advanced cancers. Library creation used the immunoSEQ multiplex PCR assay. TCRdb mirrors the immuneACCESS table, restricted to in-frame sequences. Some clones are absent from its copies; in checked studies, under half trace to an unresolved V gene, and the reason for the others is unknown. This sample lists around 57,000 clones; over 80% were detected once. In total, the top ten clones hold over 20% of the sample. Here the sequenced sample was CD4+ or CD8+ T cells sorted from blood, taken in a trial of the OX40 agonist ivuxolimab. Every receptor here comes from an adult with an advanced solid tumor such as melanoma, head and neck, liver or kidney cancer.

The chain recombines TRBV19 with TRBJ1-2; no definite D call. Trimming left V 2 bases short and J 3 bases short, with 19 bases between. This CDR3 spans 17 amino acids. CDR1 and CDR2 from the germline V gene are LNHDA and SQIVND (reference sequence). CDR3 nucleotides: TGTGCCAGTAGTATAAGCCATCGGGCAGACCACTACTATGGCTACACCTTC. It codes for CASSISHRADHYYGYTF.

CDR3 bases: TGCGCCAGCAGCCAAGATGGGCCAGCTAACTATGGCTACACCTTC. It is translated as CASSQDGPANYGYTF. The V and J genes are TRBV4-1 and TRBJ1-2; D unresolved. Germline assignment: CDR1 MGHRA and CDR2 YSYEKL. The CDR3 has 15 amino acids. Trimming took 0 bases from V and 0 from J, leaving 8 bases between them.

The V gene is TRBV25-1, the J gene TRBJ2-5; TRBD2 is a possible D gene (5 bases). V lost 1 base and J lost 4, with 10 bases in between. The CDR3 has 14 amino acids. Germline V lookup: CDR1 MGHDK, CDR2 SYGVNS. The CDR3 spells CASSELRERETQYF. The CDR3 region has the DNA TGTGCCAGCAGTGAATTGAGGGAGCGAGAGACCCAGTACTTC.

The V gene is TRBV2, the J gene TRBJ2-3; D remains ambiguous. The CDR3 consists of 13 residues. Deletions cut 7 bases from V and 4 bases from J, with 12 bases between. Germline CDR1 and CDR2: SNHLY and FYNNEI. As DNA, the CDR3 is TGTGCCAGCAATAACCCAATGTCAGATACGCAGTATTTT. Its protein is CASNNPMSDTQYF.

The V call is TRBV11-3, the J call TRBJ2-1; D is possibly TRBD1 (5 bases). In germline, CDR1 is SGHNT, CDR2 YENEEA. Trimming shortened V by 0 bases and J by 0 bases, and 12 bases separated the two germline ends. This CDR3 has 17 residues. DNA for the CDR3: TGTGCCAGCAGCTTAGATCTAAGGGGCAGCTCCTACAATGAGCAGTTCTTC. Residues: CASSLDLRGSSYNEQFF.